This T cell receptor (beta chain) derives from a study of blood T cell repertoires in COVID-19. Background on the study: Both acute and convalescent COVID-19 samples were obtained from the United States, Italy and Spain. Sources were T cells, B-cell-depleted T cells, or PBMCs; the material itself was cDNA or gDNA.

In the source study's methods: Nucleated cell number was recorded as an estimate derived from reference gene primer amplification. The repertoire was sequenced with immunoSEQ multiplex PCR; TCRdb's copy has only in-frame clones and lacks some. That table gives V, J and clone size, and the DNA gave D and trimming. This table holds 35,000 to 55,000 clones, roughly nine tenths found once. Looked up from germline, CDR1 is SGHTA and CDR2 is FQGNSA. Germline trimming cut 3 bases from V and 2 bases from J; bases unmatched to any gene: 7. The CDR3 has 16 residues. The chain has TRBV7-2 and TRBJ2-7; 10 nucleotides line up with TRBD2. The sample was peripheral blood. This TCR derives from an older man with active COVID-19. The CDR3 reads CASSFLESGGAYEQYF. The CDR3 DNA sequence: TGTGCCAGCAGCTTCCTAGAGAGCGGGGGGGCCTACGAGCAGTACTTC.